This entry lists 11 T cell receptor beta chains sequenced from one sample in a study of T cell repertoires in cytomegalovirus infection. Their antigens are not known. In TCRdb, the reads were re-called with MiXCR into one record per CDR3 protein. In the table there are 900,000 to 950,000 distinct CDR3 sequences, more than 25% of which are singletons. The source was cultured CD8+ T cells from PBMCs, collected from culture after CMV antigen stimulation. The receptors here all came from a human donor in good health (CMV status not recorded). Some clones in this sample may be carry-over from other donors' samples.

This clonotype has a handful of counts. The rearrangement uses TRBV4-3 and TRBJ1-1; maybe TRBD1 (6 bases). CDR1 is LGHNA, CDR2 YSLEER, per germline. V was trimmed by 5 bases and J by 1 base, leaving 11 bases between them. This CDR3 is 14 amino acids long. CDR3 in DNA: TGCGCCAGCAGCACACAAGGGGGGAACACTGAAGCTTTCTTT. Its protein is CASSTQGGNTEAFF.

V is TRBV18 and J is TRBJ2-1; no firm D call. Germline-derived CDR1 and CDR2 are KGHSH and LQKENI. The CDR3 extends over 14 amino acids. With 3 bases removed from V and 7 bases from J, the gap between germline ends came to 13 bases. For the CDR3, the DNA is TGTGCCAGCTCACCGGGGTTCAGGTTAAATGAGCAGTTCTTC. Translation gives CASSPGFRLNEQFF.

J is TRBJ2-7 and V is TRBV29-1; D is unresolved. The CDR3 is 13 residues long. Germline V gene sequence: CDR1 SQVTM, CDR2 ANQGSEA. V dropped 1 base and J dropped 2 bases, with 9 bases sitting between them. The CDR3: CSVEVESPYEQYF. CDR3 DNA: TGCAGCGTTGAAGTTGAGAGCCCCTACGAGCAGTACTTC.

In regard to this clonotype: Mismatch with germline at one junction end may stem from a read error. The J gene is TRBJ1-5, the V gene TRBV7-8; D is undetermined. The CDR3 totals 14 residues. Germline V gene sequence: CDR1 SGHVS, CDR2 FQNEAQ. The CDR3 spells CVSSLGGSNQPQHF. DNA for the CDR3: TGTGTCAGCAGCTTAGGAGGGAGCAATCAGCCCCAGCATTTT.

This clonotype was detected a few times. The V gene is TRBV5-4, the J gene TRBJ1-1, with 9 nucleotides matching TRBD1. V was pared by 0 bases and J by 4 bases, with 1 base of the junction left unmatched. Germline loops: CDR1 SGHNT, CDR2 YYREEE (reference sequence). The CDR3 has 14 residues. CDR3 DNA sequence: TGTGCCAGCAGCTTGGGGGACAGGGTCACTGAAGCTTTCTTT. It yields the protein CASSLGDRVTEAFF. The full variable domain, rest sourced from reference TRBV5-4 and TRBJ1-1, is ETGVTQSPTHLIKTRGQQVTLRCSSQSGHNTVSWYQQALGQGPQFIFQYYREEENGRGNFPPRFSGLQFPNYSSELNVNALELDDSALYLCASSLGDRVTEAFFGQGTRLTVV.

This chain links TRBV7-2 with TRBJ2-1, with D tentatively TRBD1 (5 bases). The CDR3 extends over 16 amino acids. Germline loops: CDR1 SGHTA, CDR2 FQGNSA. Trimming took off 1 base at V and 8 bases at J, with 18 bases between the two ends. CDR3 DNA sequence: TGTGCCAGCAGCTTAGACATGCAGGGTATCTGGGATGAGCAGTTCTTC. It specifies CASSLDMQGIWDEQFF. The complete variable domain, with remaining parts taken from reference TRBV7-2 and TRBJ2-1, reads GAGVSQSPSNKVTEKGKDVELRCDPISGHTALYWYRQSLGQGLEFLIYFQGNSAPDKSGLPSDRFSAERTGGSVSTLTIQRTQQEDSAVYLCASSLDMQGIWDEQFFGPGTRLTVL.

The chain combines TRBV6-6 with TRBJ1-2, with no clear D. Trimming took off 5 bases at V and 8 bases at J, with 12 bases between the two ends. Germline V gene data show CDR1 as MNHNY and CDR2 as SVGAGI (reference sequence). The CDR3 totals 12 residues. The CDR3 here is CASSQTNQGYTF. CDR3 nucleotides: TGTGCCAGCAGTCAAACTAATCAGGGCTACACCTTC.

The V call is TRBV19, the J call TRBJ1-5; the match to TRBD1 covers 7 bases. The CDR3 is 16 amino acids. The germline V gene has CDR1 LNHDA and CDR2 SQIVND (reference sequence). Trimming removed 5 bases from V and 0 bases from J; junction bases left unmatched: 7. The CDR3 protein is CASSRRGQYSNQPQHF. The CDR3 nucleotides read TGTGCCAGTAGTCGAAGGGGACAGTATAGCAATCAGCCCCAGCATTTT.

The chain couples TRBV4-1 to TRBJ1-5; 8 bases fit TRBD1. Germline V gives CDR1 MGHRA, CDR2 YSYEKL. The CDR3 totals 16 residues. The V segment lost 4 bases and the J segment 3 bases; nucleotides outside the gene matches: 8. The CDR3 reads CASSLGAGGPNQPQHF. The DNA for the CDR3 is TGCGCCAGCAGCCTTGGGGCAGGGGGCCCCAATCAGCCCCAGCATTTT.

V and J are TRBV18 and TRBJ2-2; D assignment may be TRBD1 or TRBD2 (5 bases each). This CDR3 has 12 residues. Deletions cut 8 bases from V and 3 bases from J, with 7 bases between. Germline V gene sequence: CDR1 KGHSH, CDR2 LQKENI. CDR3 nucleotide sequence: TGTGCCAGCGGGACGGACACCGGGGAGCTGTTTTTT. It encodes CASGTDTGELFF.

This chain uses TRBV7-4 with TRBJ2-5; 9 nucleotides align to TRBD1. This CDR3 has 12 residues. Trimming at V came to 5 bases and at J to 12 bases, leaving 7 bases not matched to a gene. The germline V gene has CDR1 SGHVT and CDR2 SQSDAQ. The CDR3 bases are TGTGCCAGCAGCCAAGGTCGGGACAGGGAGTACTTC. Its protein is CASSQGRDREYF.